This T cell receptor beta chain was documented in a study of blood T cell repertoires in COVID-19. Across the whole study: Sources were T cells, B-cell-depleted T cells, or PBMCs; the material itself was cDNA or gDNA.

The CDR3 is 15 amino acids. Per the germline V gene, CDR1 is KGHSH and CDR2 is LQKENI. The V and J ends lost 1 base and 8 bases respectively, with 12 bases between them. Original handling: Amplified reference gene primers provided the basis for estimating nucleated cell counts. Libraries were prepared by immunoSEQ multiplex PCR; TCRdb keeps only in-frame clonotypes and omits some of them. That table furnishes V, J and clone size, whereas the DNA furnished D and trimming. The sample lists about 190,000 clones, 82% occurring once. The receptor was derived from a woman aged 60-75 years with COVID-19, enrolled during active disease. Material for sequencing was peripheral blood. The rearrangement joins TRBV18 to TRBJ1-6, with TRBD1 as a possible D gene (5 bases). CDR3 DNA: TGTGCCAGCTCACCACGGCAGGGTGAGGATTCACCCCTCCACTTT. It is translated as CASSPRQGEDSPLHF.